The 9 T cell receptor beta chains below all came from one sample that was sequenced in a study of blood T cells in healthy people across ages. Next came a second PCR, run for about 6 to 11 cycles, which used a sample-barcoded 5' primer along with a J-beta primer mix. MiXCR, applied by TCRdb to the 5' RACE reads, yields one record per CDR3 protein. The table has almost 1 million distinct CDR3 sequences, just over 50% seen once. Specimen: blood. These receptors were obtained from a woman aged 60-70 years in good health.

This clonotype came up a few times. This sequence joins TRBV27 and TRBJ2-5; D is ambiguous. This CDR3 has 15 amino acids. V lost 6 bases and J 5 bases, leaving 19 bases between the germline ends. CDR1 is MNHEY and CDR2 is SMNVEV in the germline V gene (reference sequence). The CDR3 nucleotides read TGTGCCAGCAGACGGAGTGCCCTGGCTACGGAGACCCAGTACTTC. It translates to CASRRSALATETQYF.

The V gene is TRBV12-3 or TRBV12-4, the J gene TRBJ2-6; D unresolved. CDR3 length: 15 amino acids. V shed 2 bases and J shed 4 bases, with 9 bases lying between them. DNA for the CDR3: TGTGCCAGCAGTTTAAACCCGCCAGGGGCCAACGTCCTGACTTTC. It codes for CASSLNPPGANVLTF.

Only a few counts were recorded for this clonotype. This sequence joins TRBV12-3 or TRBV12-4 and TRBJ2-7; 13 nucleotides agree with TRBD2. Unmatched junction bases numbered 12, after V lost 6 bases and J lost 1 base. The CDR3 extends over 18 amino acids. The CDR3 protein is CASSAGTSGTQGSYEQYF. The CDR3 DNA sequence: TGTGCCAGCAGCGCCGGGACTAGCGGGACTCAAGGGTCCTACGAGCAGTACTTC.

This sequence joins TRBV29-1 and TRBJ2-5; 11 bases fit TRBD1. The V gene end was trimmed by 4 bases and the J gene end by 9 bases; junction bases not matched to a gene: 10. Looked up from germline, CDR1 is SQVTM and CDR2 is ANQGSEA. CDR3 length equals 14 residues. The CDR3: CSVVLVGDRGAQYF. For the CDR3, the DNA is TGCAGCGTTGTGTTAGTCGGGGACAGGGGGGCCCAGTACTTC.

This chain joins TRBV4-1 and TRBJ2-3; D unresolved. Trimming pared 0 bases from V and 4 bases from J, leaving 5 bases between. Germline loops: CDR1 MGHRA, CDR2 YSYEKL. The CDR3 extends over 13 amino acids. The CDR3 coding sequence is TGCGCCAGCAGCCAAGAGAGCGCAGATACGCAGTATTTT. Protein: CASSQESADTQYF.

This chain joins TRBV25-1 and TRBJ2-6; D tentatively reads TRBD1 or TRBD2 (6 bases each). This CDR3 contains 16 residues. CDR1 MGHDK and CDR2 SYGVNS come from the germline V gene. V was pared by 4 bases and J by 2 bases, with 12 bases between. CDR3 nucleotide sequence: TGTGCCAGCAGTGGCATGAGGGGGGCTGGGGCCAACGTCCTGACTTTC. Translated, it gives CASSGMRGAGANVLTF.

The CDR3 region is CASSFSRASGEQYF. The CDR3 coding sequence is TGTGCCAGCAGCTTTTCGCGGGCGTCGGGCGAGCAGTACTTC. The chain couples TRBV7-9 to TRBJ2-7; weak D call: TRBD2 (5 bases). Trimming left V 3 bases short and J 6 bases short, with 15 bases between. From germline, CDR1 is SEHNR and CDR2 FQNEAQ (reference sequence). There are 14 residues in the CDR3.

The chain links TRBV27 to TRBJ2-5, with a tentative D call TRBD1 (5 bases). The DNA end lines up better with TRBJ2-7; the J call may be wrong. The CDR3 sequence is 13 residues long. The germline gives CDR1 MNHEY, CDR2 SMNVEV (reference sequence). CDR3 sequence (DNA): TGTGCCAGCAGTGCCTGGACACAGTACGAGCAGTACTTC. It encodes CASSAWTQYEQYF.

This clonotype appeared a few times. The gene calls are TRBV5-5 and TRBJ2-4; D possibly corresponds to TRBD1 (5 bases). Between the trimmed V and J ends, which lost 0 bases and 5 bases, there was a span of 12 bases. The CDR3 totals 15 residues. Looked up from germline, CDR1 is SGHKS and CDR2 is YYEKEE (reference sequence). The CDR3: CASSLGQGWENIQYF. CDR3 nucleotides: TGTGCCAGCAGCTTGGGGCAGGGCTGGGAAAACATTCAGTACTTC.